The entry that follows covers one T cell receptor (beta chain) sequence. No antigen is known for it. The sample originates from a study of T cell responses to AZD1222 COVID-19 vaccine. Clones were sequenced by immunoSEQ multiplex PCR, and TCRdb holds only the in-frame ones, with some missing. The data contain over 130,000 clones, 92% of them singletons. CDR1 is MNHEY, CDR2 SVGAGI, per germline. Trimming stripped 8 bases from V and 0 bases from J, with 10 bases between. This CDR3 is 14 amino acids long. General observations from the study: The study sampled repertoires only after the peak T cell response.

The sequencing here drew on peripheral blood, taken 28 days after the second AZD1222 dose. The chain carries TRBV6-5 and TRBJ1-4; perhaps TRBD1 as D (5 bases). This clonotype originated in an adult who received the AZD1222 COVID-19 vaccine. The CDR3 DNA sequence: TGTGCCAGCGGGCAGACAGCAACTAATGAAAAACTGTTTTTT. This sequence encodes CASGQTATNEKLFF.